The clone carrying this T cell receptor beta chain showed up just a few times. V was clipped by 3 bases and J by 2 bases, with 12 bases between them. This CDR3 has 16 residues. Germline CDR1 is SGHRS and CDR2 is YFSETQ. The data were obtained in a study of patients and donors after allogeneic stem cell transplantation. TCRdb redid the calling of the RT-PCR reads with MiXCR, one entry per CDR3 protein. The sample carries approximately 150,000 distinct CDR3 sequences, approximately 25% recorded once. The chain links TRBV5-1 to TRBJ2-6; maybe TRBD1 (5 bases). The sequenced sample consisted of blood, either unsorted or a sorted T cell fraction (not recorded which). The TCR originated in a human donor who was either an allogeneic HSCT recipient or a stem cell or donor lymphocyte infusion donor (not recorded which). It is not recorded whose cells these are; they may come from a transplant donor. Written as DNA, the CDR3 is TGCGCCAGCAGCTCTACGACAGTGCCTGGGGCCAACGTCCTGACTTTC. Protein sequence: CASSSTTVPGANVLTF.